This T cell receptor beta chain comes out of a study of blood T cells in healthy people across ages. At least 6.5 million PBMCs were isolated per sample. Per individual sample, total RNA of at least 6 micrograms was extracted. V was clipped by 0 bases and J by 5 bases, with 13 bases between them. Germline CDR1 is LNHNV and CDR2 is YYDKDF (reference sequence). The CDR3 is 16 residues long. A second PCR of roughly 7 to 11 cycles used a sample-barcoded 5' primer and a J-beta primer mix. TCRdb passed the 5' RACE reads through MiXCR, listing each CDR3 protein once. Among approximately 1,100,000 distinct CDR3 sequences listed, around 45% were seen once.

Sample: blood. The TCR originated in a woman aged 60-70 years in good health. The V call is TRBV15, the J call TRBJ1-4, with D unresolved. The CDR3 loop reads CATSRDNPALNEKLFF. In nucleotides, the CDR3 is TGTGCCACCAGCAGAGATAATCCAGCCCTGAATGAAAAACTGTTTTTT.